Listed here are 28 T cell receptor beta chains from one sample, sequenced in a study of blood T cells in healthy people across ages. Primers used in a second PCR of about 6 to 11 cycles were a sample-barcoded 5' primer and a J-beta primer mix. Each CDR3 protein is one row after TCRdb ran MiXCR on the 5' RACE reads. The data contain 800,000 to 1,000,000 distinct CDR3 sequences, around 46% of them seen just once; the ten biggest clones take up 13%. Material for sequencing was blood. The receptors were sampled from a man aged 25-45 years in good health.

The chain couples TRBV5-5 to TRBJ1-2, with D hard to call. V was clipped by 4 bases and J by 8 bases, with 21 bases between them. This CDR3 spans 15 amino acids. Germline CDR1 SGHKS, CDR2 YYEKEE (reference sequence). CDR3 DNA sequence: TGTGCCAGCAGCAGAGAGCCTGGGTCCTCGTCGGGCTACACCTTC. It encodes CASSREPGSSSGYTF.

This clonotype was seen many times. The CDR3 DNA sequence: TGTGCCAGCCGAGACAAGGACAGGGGGCGTAGGCAGCAGTACTTC. Amino acids: CASRDKDRGRRQQYF. V gene TRBV7-2 combines with J gene TRBJ2-7; 11 positions match TRBD1. V lost 8 bases, J lost 8 bases, and 14 bases stayed unmatched. CDR1 and CDR2 from the germline V gene are SGHTA and FQGNSA. The CDR3 has 15 residues.

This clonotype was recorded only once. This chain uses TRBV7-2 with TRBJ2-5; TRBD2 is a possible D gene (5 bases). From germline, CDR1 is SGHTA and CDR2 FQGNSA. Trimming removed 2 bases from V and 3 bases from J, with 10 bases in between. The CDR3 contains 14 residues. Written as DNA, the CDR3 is TGTGCCAGCAGCTTAAACTTGCGGGAAGAGACCCAGTACTTC. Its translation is CASSLNLREETQYF.

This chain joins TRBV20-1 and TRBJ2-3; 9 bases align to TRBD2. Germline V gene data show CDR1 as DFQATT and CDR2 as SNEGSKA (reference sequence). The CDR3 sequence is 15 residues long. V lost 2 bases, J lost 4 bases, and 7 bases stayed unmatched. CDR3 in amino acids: CSARTGTSTSDTQYF. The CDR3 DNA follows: TGCAGTGCTAGAACCGGGACTAGCACCTCAGATACGCAGTATTTT.

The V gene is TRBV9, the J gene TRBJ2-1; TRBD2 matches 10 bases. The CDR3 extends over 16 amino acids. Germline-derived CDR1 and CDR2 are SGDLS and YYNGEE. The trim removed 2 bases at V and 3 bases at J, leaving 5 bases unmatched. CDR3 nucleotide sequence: TGTGCCAGCAGCGTTGCTAGCGGGGGAAACTACAATGAGCAGTTCTTC. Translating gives CASSVASGGNYNEQFF.

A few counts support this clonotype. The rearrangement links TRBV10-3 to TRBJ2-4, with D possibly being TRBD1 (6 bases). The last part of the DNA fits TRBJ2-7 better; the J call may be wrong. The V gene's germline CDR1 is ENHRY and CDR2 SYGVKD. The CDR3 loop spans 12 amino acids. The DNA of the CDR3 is TGTGCCATCAGTGAGAGGGGGTTCGAGCAGTACTTC. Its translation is CAISERGFEQYF.

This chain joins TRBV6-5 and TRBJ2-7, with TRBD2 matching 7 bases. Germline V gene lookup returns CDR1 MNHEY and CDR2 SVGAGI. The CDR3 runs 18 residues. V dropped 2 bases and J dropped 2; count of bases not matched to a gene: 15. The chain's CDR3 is CASSYTSRIAGDPYEQYF. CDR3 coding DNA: TGTGCCAGCAGTTACACGTCCAGGATAGCGGGCGACCCCTACGAGCAGTACTTC.

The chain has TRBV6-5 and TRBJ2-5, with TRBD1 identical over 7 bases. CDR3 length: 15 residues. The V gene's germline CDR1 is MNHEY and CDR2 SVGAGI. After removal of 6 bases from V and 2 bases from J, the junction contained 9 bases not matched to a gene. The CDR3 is CASSRWDSEQETQYF. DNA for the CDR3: TGTGCCAGCAGCCGATGGGACAGTGAACAAGAGACCCAGTACTTC.

CDR3 loop: CASSLIPGSSYNEQYF. Here the CDR3 DNA reads TGTGCCAGCAGCCTCATTCCTGGGAGCTCCTACAATGAGCAGTACTTC. V usage is TRBV9 and J usage is TRBJ2-1; perhaps TRBD2 as D (5 bases). TRBJ2-7 explains the end of the DNA better; the J call may be wrong. The CDR3 length is 16 residues. CDR1 is SGDLS and CDR2 is YYNGEE in the germline V gene.

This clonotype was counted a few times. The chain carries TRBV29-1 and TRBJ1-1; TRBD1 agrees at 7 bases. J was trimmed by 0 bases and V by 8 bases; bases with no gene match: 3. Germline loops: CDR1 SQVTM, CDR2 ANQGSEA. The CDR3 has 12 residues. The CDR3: CSCDRVNTEAFF. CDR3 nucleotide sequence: TGCAGCTGTGACAGGGTGAACACTGAAGCTTTCTTT.

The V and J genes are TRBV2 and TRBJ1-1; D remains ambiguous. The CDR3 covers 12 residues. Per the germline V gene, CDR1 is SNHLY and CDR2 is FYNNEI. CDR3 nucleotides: TGTTCCACAGCCCTTGGTCCCACTGAAGCTTTCTTT. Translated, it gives CSTALGPTEAFF. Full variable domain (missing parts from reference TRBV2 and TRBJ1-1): EPEVTQTPSHQVTQMGQEVILRCVPISNHLYFYWYRQILGQKVEFLVSFYNNEISEKSEIFDDQFSVERPDGSNFTLKIRSTKLEDSAMYFCSTALGPTEAFFGQGTRLTVV.

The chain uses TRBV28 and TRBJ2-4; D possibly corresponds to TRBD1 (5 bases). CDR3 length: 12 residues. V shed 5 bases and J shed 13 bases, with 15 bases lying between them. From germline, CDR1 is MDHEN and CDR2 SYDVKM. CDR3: CASSEKGNKQYF. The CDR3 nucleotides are TGTGCCAGCAGTGAAAAGGGGAACAAGCAGTACTTC.

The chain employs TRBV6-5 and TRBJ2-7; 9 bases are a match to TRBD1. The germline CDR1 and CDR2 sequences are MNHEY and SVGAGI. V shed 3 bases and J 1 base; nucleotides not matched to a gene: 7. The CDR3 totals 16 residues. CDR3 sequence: CASSYSTGTGSYEQYF. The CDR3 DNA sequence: TGTGCCAGCAGTTATTCTACCGGGACAGGGTCCTACGAGCAGTACTTC.

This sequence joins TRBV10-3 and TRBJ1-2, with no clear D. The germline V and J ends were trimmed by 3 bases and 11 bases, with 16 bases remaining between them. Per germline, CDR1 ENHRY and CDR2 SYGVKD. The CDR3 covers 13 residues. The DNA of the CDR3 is TGTGCCATCAGTGAAGGGCAAGATACTTTGTACACCTTC. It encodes CAISEGQDTLYTF.

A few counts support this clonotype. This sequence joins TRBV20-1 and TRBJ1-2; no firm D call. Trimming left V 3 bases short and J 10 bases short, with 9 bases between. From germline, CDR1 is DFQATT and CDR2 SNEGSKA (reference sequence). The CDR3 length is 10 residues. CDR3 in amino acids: CSARVGPYTF. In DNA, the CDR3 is TGCAGTGCTAGGGTAGGGCCCTACACCTTC.

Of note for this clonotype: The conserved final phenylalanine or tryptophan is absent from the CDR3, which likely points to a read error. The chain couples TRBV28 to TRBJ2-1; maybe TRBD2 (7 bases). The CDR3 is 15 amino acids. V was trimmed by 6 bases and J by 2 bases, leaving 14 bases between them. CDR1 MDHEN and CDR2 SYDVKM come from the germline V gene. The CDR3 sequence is CASSVTGGPYNEQFL. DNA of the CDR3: TGTGCCAGCAGCGTCACCGGGGGGCCCTACAATGAGCAGTTCCTC.

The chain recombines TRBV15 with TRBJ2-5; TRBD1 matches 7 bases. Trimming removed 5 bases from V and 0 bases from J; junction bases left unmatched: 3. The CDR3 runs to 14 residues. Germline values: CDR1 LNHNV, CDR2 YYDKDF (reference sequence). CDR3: CATSSGQDQETQYF. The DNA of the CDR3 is TGTGCCACCAGCTCTGGACAGGACCAAGAGACCCAGTACTTC.

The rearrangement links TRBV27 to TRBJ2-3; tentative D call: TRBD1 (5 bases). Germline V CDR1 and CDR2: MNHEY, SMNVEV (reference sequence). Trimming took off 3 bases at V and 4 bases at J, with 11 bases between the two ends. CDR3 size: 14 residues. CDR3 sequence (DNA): TGTGCCAGCAGTTTTGCAGGGTCTGCAGATACGCAGTATTTT. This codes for CASSFAGSADTQYF.

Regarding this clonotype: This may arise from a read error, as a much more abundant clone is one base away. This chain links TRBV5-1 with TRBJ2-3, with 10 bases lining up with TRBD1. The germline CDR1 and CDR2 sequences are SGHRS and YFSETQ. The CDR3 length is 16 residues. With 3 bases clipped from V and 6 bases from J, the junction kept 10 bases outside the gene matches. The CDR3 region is CASSWDRGGLADTQYF. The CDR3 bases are TGCGCCAGCAGCTGGGACAGGGGAGGGTTGGCCGATACGCAGTATTTT.

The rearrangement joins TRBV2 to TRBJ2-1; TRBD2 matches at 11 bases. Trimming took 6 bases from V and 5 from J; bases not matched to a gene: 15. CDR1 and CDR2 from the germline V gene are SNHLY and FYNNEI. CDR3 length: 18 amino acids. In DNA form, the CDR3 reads TGTGCCAGCAGCGACCCGGGACTAGCGGCCCCGAGAAACAATGAGCAGTTCTTC. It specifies CASSDPGLAAPRNNEQFF.

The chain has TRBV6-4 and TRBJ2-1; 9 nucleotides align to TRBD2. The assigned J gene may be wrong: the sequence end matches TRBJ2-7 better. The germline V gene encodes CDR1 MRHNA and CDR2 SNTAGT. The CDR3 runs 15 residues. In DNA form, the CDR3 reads TGTGCCAGCAGTGACTCTGCGGGGGGGTACAATGAGCAGTACTTC. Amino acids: CASSDSAGGYNEQYF.

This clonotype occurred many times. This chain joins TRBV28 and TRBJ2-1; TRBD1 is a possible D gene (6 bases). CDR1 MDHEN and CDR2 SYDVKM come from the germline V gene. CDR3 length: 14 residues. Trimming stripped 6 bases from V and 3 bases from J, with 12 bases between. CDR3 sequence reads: CASSPHRDYNEQFF. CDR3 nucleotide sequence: TGTGCCAGCAGCCCCCACAGGGACTACAATGAGCAGTTCTTC.

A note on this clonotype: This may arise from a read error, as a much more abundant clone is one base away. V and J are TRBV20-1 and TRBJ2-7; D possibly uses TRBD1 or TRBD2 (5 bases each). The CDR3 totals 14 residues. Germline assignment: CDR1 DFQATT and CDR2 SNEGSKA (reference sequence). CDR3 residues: CSTRDVRDSYEQYF. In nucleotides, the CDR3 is TGCAGTACTAGAGACGTCAGGGACTCCTACGAGCAGTACTTC.

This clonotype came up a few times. CDR3 sequence: CSVGWIEAFF. DNA for the CDR3: TGCAGCGTTGGGTGGATTGAAGCTTTCTTT. The chain carries TRBV29-1 and TRBJ1-1; no clear D gene. Germline CDR1 and CDR2: SQVTM and ANQGSEA. V shed 4 bases and J shed 7 bases, with 7 bases lying between them. This CDR3 has 10 amino acids.

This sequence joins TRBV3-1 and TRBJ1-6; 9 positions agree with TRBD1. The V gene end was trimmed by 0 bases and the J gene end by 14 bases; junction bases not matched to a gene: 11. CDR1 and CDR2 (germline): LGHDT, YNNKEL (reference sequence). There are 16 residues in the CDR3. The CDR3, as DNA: TGTGCCAGCAGCCAAGATGTTCGTAGAGGGGACAGGGCCCTCCACTTT. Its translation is CASSQDVRRGDRALHF.

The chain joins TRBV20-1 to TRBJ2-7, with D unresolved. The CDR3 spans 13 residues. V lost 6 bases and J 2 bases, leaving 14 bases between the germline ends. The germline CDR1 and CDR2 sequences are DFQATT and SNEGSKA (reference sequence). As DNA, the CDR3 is TGCAGTGCCCGTATCCCCTCGGCCTACGAGCAGTACTTC. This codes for CSARIPSAYEQYF.

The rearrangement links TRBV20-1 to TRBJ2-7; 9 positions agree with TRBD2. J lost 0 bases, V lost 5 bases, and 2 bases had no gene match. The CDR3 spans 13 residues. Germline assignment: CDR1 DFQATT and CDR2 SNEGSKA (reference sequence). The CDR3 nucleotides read TGCAGTGCTGGGCGGGGGGGCTCCTACGAGCAGTACTTC. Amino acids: CSAGRGGSYEQYF.

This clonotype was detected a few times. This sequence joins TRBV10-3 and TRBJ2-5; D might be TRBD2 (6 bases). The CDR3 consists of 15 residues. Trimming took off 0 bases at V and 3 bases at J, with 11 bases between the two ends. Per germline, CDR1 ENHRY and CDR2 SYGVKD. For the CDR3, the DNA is TGTGCCATCAGTGAGTCTAGGCGGGGAGAAGAGACCCAGTACTTC. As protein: CAISESRRGEETQYF.